A single sample gave rise to the 22 T cell receptor beta chains below, sequenced in a study of blood T cell repertoires in COVID-19. Method: immunoSEQ multiplex PCR; TCRdb's copy keeps in-frame clones and lacks some. This sample has 150,000 to 180,000 clones; 70% to 90% occur once, and the top ten carry roughly 8.3%. The material sequenced was peripheral blood. Receptors were obtained from an older woman with COVID-19, enrolled during active disease.

The chain has TRBV18 and TRBJ1-1; 9 nucleotides agree with TRBD1. V lost 4 bases and J lost 0; bases outside the gene matches: 9. This CDR3 is 17 amino acids long. CDR1 and CDR2 (germline): KGHSH, LQKENI. DNA for the CDR3: TGTGCCAGCTCACAGGAAGACGGGACAGGGATGAACACTGAAGCTTTCTTT. Protein sequence: CASSQEDGTGMNTEAFF. The full variable domain, completed using reference TRBV18 and TRBJ1-1, is NAGVMQNPRHLVRRRGQEARLRCSPMKGHSHVYWYRQLPEEGLKFMVYLQKENIIDESGMPKERFSAEFPKEGPSILRIQQVVRGDSAAYFCASSQEDGTGMNTEAFFGQGTRLTVV.

This chain connects TRBV9 to TRBJ1-2; 8 bases map to TRBD1. The trim removed 0 bases at V and 3 bases at J, leaving 4 bases unmatched. Per the germline V gene, CDR1 is SGDLS and CDR2 is YYNGEE. The CDR3 extends over 15 amino acids. The CDR3 nucleotides are TGTGCCAGCAGCGTAGCGGCAGGGGGCGACTATGGCTACACCTTC. Its protein product is CASSVAAGGDYGYTF.

The chain recombines TRBV11-2 with TRBJ1-1; 9 nucleotides agree with TRBD1. CDR1 is SGHAT, CDR2 FQNNGV, per germline. The CDR3 sequence is 14 residues long. Trimming at V came to 5 bases and at J to 4 bases, leaving 5 bases not matched to a gene. The CDR3 bases are TGTGCCAGCAGCCGAGACAGGGGGGCCACTGAAGCTTTCTTT. Translating it yields CASSRDRGATEAFF.

The rearrangement joins TRBV18 to TRBJ1-5, with TRBD1 as a possible D gene (6 bases). Trimming left V 3 bases short and J 7 bases short, with 13 bases between. Looked up from germline, CDR1 is KGHSH and CDR2 is LQKENI. CDR3 length: 14 amino acids. DNA for the CDR3: TGTGCCAGCTCACCGGAACAGGGTAGGCAGCCCCAGCATTTT. This codes for CASSPEQGRQPQHF. Looking up the rest from reference TRBV18 and TRBJ1-5 gives the full variable domain: NAGVMQNPRHLVRRRGQEARLRCSPMKGHSHVYWYRQLPEEGLKFMVYLQKENIIDESGMPKERFSAEFPKEGPSILRIQQVVRGDSAAYFCASSPEQGRQPQHFGDGTRLSIL.

The chain employs TRBV5-8 and TRBJ1-6, with D possibly TRBD1 on 5 matching bases. Trimming shortened V by 4 bases and J by 7 bases, and 21 bases separated the two germline ends. The CDR3 extends over 17 amino acids. The V gene's germline CDR1 is SGHTS and CDR2 YDEGEE. The CDR3 loop is CASSLGGGALGNSPLHF. The CDR3 DNA is TGTGCCAGCAGCCTCGGGGGAGGGGCTCTTGGAAATTCACCCCTCCACTTT.

V and J are TRBV19 and TRBJ2-5; TRBD2 agrees at 8 bases. The germline V gene encodes CDR1 LNHDA and CDR2 SQIVND (reference sequence). The CDR3 covers 16 residues. V shed 0 bases and J 4 bases; nucleotides not matched to a gene: 7. The CDR3 DNA sequence: TGTGCCAGTAGTATAGAAGGGGCGGGAGGAGGAGAGACCCAGTACTTC. This encodes CASSIEGAGGGETQYF.

The CDR3 region is CASSLYWNTEAFF. CDR3 bases: TGTGCCAGCAGTTTGTACTGGAACACTGAAGCTTTCTTT. This chain connects TRBV12-3 or TRBV12-4 to TRBJ1-1, with D uncertain. The CDR3 runs to 13 residues. V lost 3 bases and J lost 1, with 6 bases in between.

The chain recombines TRBV12-2 with TRBJ1-5; the D call TRBD1 from the table was never checked on the DNA. TRBV12-2 is recorded as a pseudogene. This CDR3 is built from 16 residues. The CDR3 reads CASRLPTGLINQPQHF. The CDR3 DNA follows: TGTGCAAGTCGTCTACCGACAGGGCTCATCAATCAGCCCCAGCATTTT.

The chain links TRBV5-1 to TRBJ1-2, with 9 bases identical to TRBD1. Germline CDR1 SGHRS, CDR2 YFSETQ. V trimming: 3 bases; J trimming: 0 bases; junction bases outside the gene matches: 0. This CDR3 spans 14 amino acids. For the CDR3, the DNA is TGCGCCAGCAGCTGGGACAGGGCTAACTATGGCTACACCTTC. Its translation is CASSWDRANYGYTF.

This clone was detected ten times or more. The V gene is TRBV3-1 (or the pseudogene TRBV3-2), the J gene TRBJ2-2; 9 nucleotides agree with TRBD2. The CDR3 is 16 amino acids. Trimming removed 0 bases from V and 6 bases from J; junction bases left unmatched: 5. The germline gives CDR1 LGHDT, CDR2 YNNKEL (reference sequence). CDR3 DNA: TGTGCCAGCAGCCAAGAAGGCGGGAGGGCACCCGGGGAGCTGTTTTTT. Residues: CASSQEGGRAPGELFF.

This chain joins TRBV2 and TRBJ1-5, with 7 bases fitting TRBD1. CDR3 length: 14 residues. The germline V gene encodes CDR1 SNHLY and CDR2 FYNNEI. J was trimmed by 0 bases and V by 8 bases; bases with no gene match: 4. This CDR3 reads CASDWDSSNQPQHF. CDR3 DNA: TGTGCCAGCGATTGGGACAGTAGCAATCAGCCCCAGCATTTT.

The chain carries TRBV6-1 and TRBJ1-1; a possible D gene is TRBD1 (5 bases). The CDR3 is 14 residues long. Trimming took 1 base from V and 2 from J, leaving 8 bases between them. Germline CDR1 is MNHNS and CDR2 is SASEGT. The CDR3 DNA reads as TGTGCCAGCAGTGAAGAGACAGATAACACTGAAGCTTTCTTT. Translating it yields CASSEETDNTEAFF.

V gene TRBV5-4 combines with J gene TRBJ2-5; 9 bases match TRBD1. Per the germline V gene, CDR1 is SGHNT and CDR2 is YYREEE (reference sequence). This CDR3 is 14 amino acids long. Trimming took 4 bases from V and 2 from J; bases not matched to a gene: 3. The CDR3, as DNA: TGTGCCAGCAGCACTGGACAGGGGCAAGAGACCCAGTACTTC. It yields the protein CASSTGQGQETQYF.

This chain links TRBV6-1 with TRBJ2-1; no firm D call. This CDR3 spans 13 amino acids. Germline lookup yields CDR1 MNHNS and CDR2 SASEGT. V shed 1 base and J shed 2 bases, with 3 bases lying between them. The chain's CDR3 is CASSEGAYNEQFF. The DNA of the CDR3 is TGTGCCAGCAGTGAAGGCGCCTACAATGAGCAGTTCTTC.

The chain is built from TRBV19 and TRBJ1-2; tentatively, D is TRBD1 (6 bases). V lost 3 bases and J 2 bases, leaving 10 bases between the germline ends. The CDR3 loop spans 14 amino acids. Per the germline V gene, CDR1 is LNHDA and CDR2 is SQIVND (reference sequence). CDR3 in amino acids: CASSISRGNYGYTF. The DNA of the CDR3 is TGTGCCAGTAGTATCAGTAGGGGGAACTATGGCTACACCTTC.

J is TRBJ2-1 and V is TRBV7-9; 10 bases line up with TRBD2. With 1 base clipped from V and 1 base from J, the junction kept 10 bases outside the gene matches. The CDR3 has 19 amino acids. CDR1 SEHNR and CDR2 FQNEAQ come from the germline V gene (reference sequence). This chain's CDR3 is CASSLGHGSGGASYNEQFF. In DNA form, the CDR3 reads TGTGCCAGCAGCTTAGGCCACGGAAGCGGGGGGGCATCCTACAATGAGCAGTTCTTC.

The rearrangement uses TRBV7-9 and TRBJ2-4; possibly TRBD2 for D (6 bases). Germline V gives CDR1 SEHNR, CDR2 FQNEAQ (reference sequence). There are 16 residues in the CDR3. Trimming took 5 bases from V and 0 from J, leaving 14 bases between them. CDR3 in amino acids: CASSLGGVVAKNIQYF. DNA of the CDR3: TGTGCCAGCAGCCTCGGCGGGGTAGTAGCCAAAAACATTCAGTACTTC.

The chain uses TRBV6-5 and TRBJ1-1, with TRBD1 matching over 7 bases. The CDR3 extends over 14 amino acids. With 7 bases clipped from V and 5 bases from J, the junction kept 10 bases outside the gene matches. The germline V gene encodes CDR1 MNHEY and CDR2 SVGAGI. For the CDR3, the DNA is TGTGCCAGCACCTCACAGGGGAGGATGACTGAAGCTTTCTTT. It is translated as CASTSQGRMTEAFF.

This clone was seen once. The chain employs TRBV30 and TRBJ1-1; D gene ambiguous. Germline assignment: CDR1 GTSNPN and CDR2 SVGIG (reference sequence). CDR3 size: 14 residues. V lost 2 bases and J lost 8, with 18 bases in between. The CDR3 protein is CAWSSTTLGFEAFF. CDR3 sequence (DNA): TGTGCCTGGAGTAGTACGACACTCGGCTTCGAAGCTTTCTTT.

The chain has TRBV9 and TRBJ1-3; the D is unclear. V lost 0 bases and J 0 bases, leaving 7 bases between the germline ends. This CDR3 spans 15 amino acids. Germline V gene sequence: CDR1 SGDLS, CDR2 YYNGEE. CDR3 in amino acids: CASSVGLDSGNTIYF. The CDR3 DNA sequence: TGTGCCAGCAGCGTAGGACTTGACTCTGGAAACACCATATATTTT.

The chain is built from TRBV18 and TRBJ1-5, with 9 bases aligning to TRBD1. The CDR3 is made up of 17 amino acids. Trimming cost V 6 bases and J 3 bases; bases outside gene matches: 12. Germline CDR1 and CDR2: KGHSH and LQKENI. The CDR3 nucleotides are TGTGCCAGCTCCCGGAGGACAGGGGTTATGAACAATCAGCCCCAGCATTTT. Its translation is CASSRRTGVMNNQPQHF.

This clone was picked up a small number of times. This rearrangement joins TRBV2 to TRBJ1-5; D remains unclear. The CDR3 contains 13 residues. The germline gives CDR1 SNHLY, CDR2 FYNNEI. Trimming stripped 10 bases from V and 0 bases from J, with 10 bases between. CDR3 DNA: TGTGCCACCGCAGGTTATAGCAATCAGCCCCAGCATTTT. It codes for CATAGYSNQPQHF. The entire variable domain, with the rest obtained from reference TRBV2 and TRBJ1-5, is as follows: EPEVTQTPSHQVTQMGQEVILRCVPISNHLYFYWYRQILGQKVEFLVSFYNNEISEKSEIFDDQFSVERPDGSNFTLKIRSTKLEDSAMYFCATAGYSNQPQHFGDGTRLSIL.